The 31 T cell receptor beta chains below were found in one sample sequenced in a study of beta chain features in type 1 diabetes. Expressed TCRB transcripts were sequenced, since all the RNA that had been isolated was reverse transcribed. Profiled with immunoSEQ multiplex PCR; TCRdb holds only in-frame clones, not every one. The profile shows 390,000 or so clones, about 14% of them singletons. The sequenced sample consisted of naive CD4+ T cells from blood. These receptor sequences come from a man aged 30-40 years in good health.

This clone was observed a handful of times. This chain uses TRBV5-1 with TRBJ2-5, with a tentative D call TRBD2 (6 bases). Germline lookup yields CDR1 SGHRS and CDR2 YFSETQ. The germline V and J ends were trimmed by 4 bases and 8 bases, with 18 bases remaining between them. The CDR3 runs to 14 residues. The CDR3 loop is CASSHRGVADTQYF. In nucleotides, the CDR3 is TGCGCCAGCAGCCACCGCGGGGTCGCGGACACCCAGTACTTC.

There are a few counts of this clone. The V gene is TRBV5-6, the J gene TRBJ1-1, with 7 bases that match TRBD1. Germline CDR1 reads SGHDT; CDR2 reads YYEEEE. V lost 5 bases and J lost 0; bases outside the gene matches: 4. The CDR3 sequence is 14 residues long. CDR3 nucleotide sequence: TGTGCCAGCAGAACCGGGACAGTGAACACTGAAGCTTTCTTT. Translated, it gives CASRTGTVNTEAFF.

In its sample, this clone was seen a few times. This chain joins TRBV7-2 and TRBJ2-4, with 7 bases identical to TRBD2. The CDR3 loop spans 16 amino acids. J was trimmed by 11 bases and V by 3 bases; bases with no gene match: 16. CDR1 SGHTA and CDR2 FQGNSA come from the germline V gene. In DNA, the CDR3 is TGTGCCAGCAGCTTTAGCGGGTCAAGCAAAGGACATCTTCAGTACTTC. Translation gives CASSFSGSSKGHLQYF.

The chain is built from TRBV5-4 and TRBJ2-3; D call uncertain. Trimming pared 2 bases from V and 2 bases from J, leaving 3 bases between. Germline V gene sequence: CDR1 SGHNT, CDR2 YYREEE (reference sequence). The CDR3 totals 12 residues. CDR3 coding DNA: TGTGCCAGCAGCTTCGACACAGATACGCAGTATTTT. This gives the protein CASSFDTDTQYF.

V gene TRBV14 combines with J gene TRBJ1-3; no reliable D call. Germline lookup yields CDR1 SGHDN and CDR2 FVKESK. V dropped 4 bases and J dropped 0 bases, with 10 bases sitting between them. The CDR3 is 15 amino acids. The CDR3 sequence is CASSRGPSSGNTIYF. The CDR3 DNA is TGTGCCAGCAGCCGAGGTCCCAGCTCTGGAAACACCATATATTTT.

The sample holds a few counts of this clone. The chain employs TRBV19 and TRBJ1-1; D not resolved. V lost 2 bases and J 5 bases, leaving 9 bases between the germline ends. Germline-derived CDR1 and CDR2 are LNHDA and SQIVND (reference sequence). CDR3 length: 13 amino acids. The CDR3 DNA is TGTGCCAGTAGTATAATGTGGAAAACTGAAGCTTTCTTT. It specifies CASSIMWKTEAFF. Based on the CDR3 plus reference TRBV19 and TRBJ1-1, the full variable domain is DGGITQSPKYLFRKEGQNVTLSCEQNLNHDAMYWYRQDPGQGLRLIYYSQIVNDFQKGDIAEGYSVSREKKESFPLTVTSAQKNPTAFYLCASSIMWKTEAFFGQGTRLTVV.

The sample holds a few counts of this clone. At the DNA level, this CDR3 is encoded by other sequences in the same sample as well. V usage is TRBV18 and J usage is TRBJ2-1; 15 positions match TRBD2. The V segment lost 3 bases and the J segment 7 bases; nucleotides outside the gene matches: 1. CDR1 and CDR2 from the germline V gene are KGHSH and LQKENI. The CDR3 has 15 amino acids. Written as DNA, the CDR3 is TGTGCCAGCTCACCCGGGACTAGCGGGAGGAATGAGCAGTTCTTC. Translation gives CASSPGTSGRNEQFF.

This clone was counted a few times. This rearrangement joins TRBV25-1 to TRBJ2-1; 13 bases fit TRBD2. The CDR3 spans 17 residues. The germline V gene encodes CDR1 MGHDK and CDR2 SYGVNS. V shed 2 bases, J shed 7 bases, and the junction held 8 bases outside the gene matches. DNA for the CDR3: TGTGCCAGCAGTGAAATGGGATGGACTAGCGGGGGAAATGAGCAGTTCTTC. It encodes CASSEMGWTSGGNEQFF.

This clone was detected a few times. The chain's CDR3 is CASSYLETQYF. For the CDR3, the DNA is TGTGCCAGCAGCTACCTAGAGACCCAGTACTTC. The chain carries TRBV7-2 and TRBJ2-5; no firm D call. Germline values: CDR1 SGHTA, CDR2 FQGNSA. Trimming cost V 4 bases and J 4 bases, with 4 bases left between them. The CDR3 extends over 11 amino acids.

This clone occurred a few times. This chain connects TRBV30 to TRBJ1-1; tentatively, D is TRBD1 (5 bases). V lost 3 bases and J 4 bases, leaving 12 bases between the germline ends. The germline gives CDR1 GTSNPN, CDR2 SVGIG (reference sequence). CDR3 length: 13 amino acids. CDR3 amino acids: CAWRRRGGTEAFF. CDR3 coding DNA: TGTGCCTGGAGACGAAGGGGAGGCACTGAAGCTTTCTTT.

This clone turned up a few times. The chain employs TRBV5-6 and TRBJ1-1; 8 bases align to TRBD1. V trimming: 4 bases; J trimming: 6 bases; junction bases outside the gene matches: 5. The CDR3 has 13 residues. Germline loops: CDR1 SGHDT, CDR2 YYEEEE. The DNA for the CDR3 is TGTGCCAGCAGCCCGGGACAGGCGCCTGAAGCTTTCTTT. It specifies CASSPGQAPEAFF.

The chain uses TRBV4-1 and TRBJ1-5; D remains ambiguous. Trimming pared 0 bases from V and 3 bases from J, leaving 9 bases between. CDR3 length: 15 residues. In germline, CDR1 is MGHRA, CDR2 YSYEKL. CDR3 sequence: CASSQEGFSNQPQHF. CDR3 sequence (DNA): TGCGCCAGCAGCCAAGAGGGGTTTTCCAATCAGCCCCAGCATTTT.

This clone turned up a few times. CDR3 residues: CATSWTDRENYEQYF. DNA of the CDR3: TGTGCCACCAGCTGGACGGACAGGGAGAACTACGAGCAGTACTTC. The chain links TRBV15 to TRBJ2-7; 8 bases are shared with TRBD1. Germline V CDR1 and CDR2: LNHNV, YYDKDF (reference sequence). V lost 5 bases, J lost 3 bases, and 9 bases stayed unmatched. CDR3 length: 15 amino acids.

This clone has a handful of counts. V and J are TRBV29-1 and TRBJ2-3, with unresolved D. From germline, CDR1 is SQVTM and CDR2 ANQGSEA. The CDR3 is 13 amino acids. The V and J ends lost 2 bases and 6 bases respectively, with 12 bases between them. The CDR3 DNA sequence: TGCAGCGTTGAATCATCATCGGCCGATACGCAGTATTTT. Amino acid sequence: CSVESSSADTQYF.

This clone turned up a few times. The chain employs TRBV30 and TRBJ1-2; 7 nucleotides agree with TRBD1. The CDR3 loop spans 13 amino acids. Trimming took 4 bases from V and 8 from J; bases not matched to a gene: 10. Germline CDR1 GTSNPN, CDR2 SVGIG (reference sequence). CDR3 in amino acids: CAWNLQGWDGYTF. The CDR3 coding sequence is TGTGCCTGGAACCTACAGGGGTGGGACGGCTACACCTTC.

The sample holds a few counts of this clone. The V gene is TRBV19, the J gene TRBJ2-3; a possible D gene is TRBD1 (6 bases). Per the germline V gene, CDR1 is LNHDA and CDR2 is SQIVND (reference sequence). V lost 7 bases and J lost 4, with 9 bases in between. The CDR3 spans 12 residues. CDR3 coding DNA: TGTGCCAGTAATCCAGGGGCAGATACGCAGTATTTT. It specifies CASNPGADTQYF.

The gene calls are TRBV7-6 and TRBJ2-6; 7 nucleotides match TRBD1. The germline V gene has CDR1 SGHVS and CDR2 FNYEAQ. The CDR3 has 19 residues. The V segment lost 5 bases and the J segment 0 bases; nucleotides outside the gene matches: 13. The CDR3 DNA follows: TGTGCCAGCAGCCGAGAGGACAGGCAGGCCTACTCTGGGGCCAACGTCCTGACTTTC. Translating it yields CASSREDRQAYSGANVLTF. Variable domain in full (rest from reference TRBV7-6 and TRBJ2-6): GAGVSQSPRYKVTKRGQDVALRCDPISGHVSLYWYRQALGQGPEFLTYFNYEAQQDKSGLPNDRFSAERPEGSISTLTIQRTEQRDSAMYRCASSREDRQAYSGANVLTFGAGSRLTVL.

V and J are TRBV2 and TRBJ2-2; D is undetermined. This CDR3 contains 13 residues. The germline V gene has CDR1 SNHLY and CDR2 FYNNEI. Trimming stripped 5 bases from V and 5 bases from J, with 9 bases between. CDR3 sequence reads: CASSPELTGELFF. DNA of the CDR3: TGTGCCAGCAGTCCGGAGCTAACCGGGGAGCTGTTTTTT.

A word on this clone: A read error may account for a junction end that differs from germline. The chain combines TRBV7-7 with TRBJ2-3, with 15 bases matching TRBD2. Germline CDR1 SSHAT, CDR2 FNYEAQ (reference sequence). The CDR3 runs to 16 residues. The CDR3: CASSLGLAGGADTQYF. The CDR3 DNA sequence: TGTGCTAGCAGCTTGGGACTAGCGGGAGGAGCAGATACGCAGTATTTT. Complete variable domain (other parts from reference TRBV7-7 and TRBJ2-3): GAGVSQSPRYKVTKRGQDVTLRCDPISSHATLYWYQQALGQGPEFLTYFNYEAQPDKSGLPSDRFSAERPEGSISTLTIQRTEQRDSAMYRCASSLGLAGGADTQYFGPGTRLTVL.

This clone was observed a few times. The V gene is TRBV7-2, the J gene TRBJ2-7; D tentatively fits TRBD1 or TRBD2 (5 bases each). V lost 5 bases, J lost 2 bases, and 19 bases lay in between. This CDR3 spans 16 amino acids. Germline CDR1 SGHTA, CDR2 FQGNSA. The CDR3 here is CASSLGTENTTYEQYV. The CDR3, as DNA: TGTGCCAGCAGCCTCGGGACGGAAAACACCACCTACGAGCAGTACGTC.

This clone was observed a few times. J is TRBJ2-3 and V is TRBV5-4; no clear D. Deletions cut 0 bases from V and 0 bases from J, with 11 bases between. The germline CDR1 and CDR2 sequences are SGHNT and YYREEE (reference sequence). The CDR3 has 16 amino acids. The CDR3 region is CASSLEAAASTDTQYF. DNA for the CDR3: TGTGCCAGCAGCTTGGAGGCGGCCGCTAGCACAGATACGCAGTATTTT.

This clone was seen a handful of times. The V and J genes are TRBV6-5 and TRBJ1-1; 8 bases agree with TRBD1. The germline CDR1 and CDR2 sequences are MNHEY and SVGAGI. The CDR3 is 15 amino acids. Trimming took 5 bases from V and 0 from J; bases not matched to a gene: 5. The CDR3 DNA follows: TGTGCCAGCAGTCGTGGGGACAGGATGAACACTGAAGCTTTCTTT. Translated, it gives CASSRGDRMNTEAFF.

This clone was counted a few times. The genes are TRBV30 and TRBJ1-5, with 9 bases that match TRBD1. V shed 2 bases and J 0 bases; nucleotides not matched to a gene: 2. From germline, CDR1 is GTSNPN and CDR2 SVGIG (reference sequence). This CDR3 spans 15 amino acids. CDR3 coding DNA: TGTGCCTGGAGTCCACAGGGGGCTAGCAATCAGCCCCAGCATTTT. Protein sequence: CAWSPQGASNQPQHF.

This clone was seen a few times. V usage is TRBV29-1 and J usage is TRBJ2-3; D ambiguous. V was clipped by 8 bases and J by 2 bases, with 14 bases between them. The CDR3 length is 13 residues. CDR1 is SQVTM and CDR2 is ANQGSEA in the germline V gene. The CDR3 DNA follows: TGCAGCCTACCGATTGGGCCCACAGATACGCAGTATTTT. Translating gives CSLPIGPTDTQYF.

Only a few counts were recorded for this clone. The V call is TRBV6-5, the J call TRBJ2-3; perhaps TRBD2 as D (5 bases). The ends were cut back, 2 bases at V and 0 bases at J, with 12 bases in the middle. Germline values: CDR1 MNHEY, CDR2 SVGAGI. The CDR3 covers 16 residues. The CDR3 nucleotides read TGTGCCAGCAGTTACGACGGGGAGTTAAGCACAGATACGCAGTATTTT. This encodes CASSYDGELSTDTQYF.

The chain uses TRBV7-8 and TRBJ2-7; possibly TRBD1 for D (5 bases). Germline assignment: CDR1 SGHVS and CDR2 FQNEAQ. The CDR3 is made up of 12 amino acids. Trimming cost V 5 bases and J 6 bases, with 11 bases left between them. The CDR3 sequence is CASSKARGEQYV. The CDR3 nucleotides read TGTGCCAGCAGCAAAGCAAGGGGCGAGCAGTACGTC.

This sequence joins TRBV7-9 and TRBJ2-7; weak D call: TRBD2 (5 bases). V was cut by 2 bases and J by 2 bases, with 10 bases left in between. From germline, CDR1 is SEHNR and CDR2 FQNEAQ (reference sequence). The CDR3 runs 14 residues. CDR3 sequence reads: CASSLNRDTYEQYF. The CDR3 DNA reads TGTGCCAGCAGCTTAAACCGGGATACCTACGAGCAGTACTTC.

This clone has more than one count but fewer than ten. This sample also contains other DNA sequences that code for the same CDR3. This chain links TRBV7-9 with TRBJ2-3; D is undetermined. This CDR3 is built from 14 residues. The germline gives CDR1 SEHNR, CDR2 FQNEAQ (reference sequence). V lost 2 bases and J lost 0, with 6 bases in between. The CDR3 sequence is CASSLSASTDTQYF. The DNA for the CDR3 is TGTGCCAGCAGCTTATCGGCTAGCACAGATACGCAGTATTTT. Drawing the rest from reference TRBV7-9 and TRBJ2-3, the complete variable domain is DTGVSQNPRHKITKRGQNVTFRCDPISEHNRLYWYRQTLGQGPEFLTYFQNEAQLEKSRLLSDRFSAERPKGSFSTLEIQRTEQGDSAMYLCASSLSASTDTQYFGPGTRLTVL.

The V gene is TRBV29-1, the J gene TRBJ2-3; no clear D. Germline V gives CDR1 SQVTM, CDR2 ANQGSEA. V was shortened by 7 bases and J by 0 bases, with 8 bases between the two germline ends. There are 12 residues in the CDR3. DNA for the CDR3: TGCAGCGCCCCGGTGAGCACAGATACGCAGTATTTT. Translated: CSAPVSTDTQYF.

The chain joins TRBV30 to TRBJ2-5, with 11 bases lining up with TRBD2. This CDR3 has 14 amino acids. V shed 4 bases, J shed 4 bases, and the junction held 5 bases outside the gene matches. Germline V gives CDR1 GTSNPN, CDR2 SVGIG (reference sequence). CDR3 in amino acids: CAWKLAGVGETQYF. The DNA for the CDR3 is TGTGCCTGGAAACTAGCGGGAGTCGGAGAGACCCAGTACTTC.

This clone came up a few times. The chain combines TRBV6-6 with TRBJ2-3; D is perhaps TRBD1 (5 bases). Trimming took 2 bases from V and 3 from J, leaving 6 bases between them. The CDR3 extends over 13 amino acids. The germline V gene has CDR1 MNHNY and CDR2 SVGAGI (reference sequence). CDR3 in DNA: TGTGCCAGCAGTTACCGGACAACAGATACGCAGTATTTT. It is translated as CASSYRTTDTQYF.